This TCR beta chain was identified during a study of blood T cell repertoires in COVID-19. The wider study: Collection of acute and convalescent COVID-19 samples took place in the United States, Italy and Spain. Sources were T cells, B-cell-depleted T cells, or PBMCs; the material itself was cDNA or gDNA.

V dropped 4 bases and J dropped 5; count of bases not matched to a gene: 7. The CDR3 has 15 amino acids. Germline V gene lookup returns CDR1 MNHEY and CDR2 SMNVEV (reference sequence). In the source study's methods: Reference gene primer amplification gave nucleated cell count estimates. Here immunoSEQ multiplex PCR was the method, and the copy in TCRdb shows in-frame clones only, minus some. The DNA was the basis for D and trimming; V, J and clone size are from that table. The sample includes around 230,000 clones, 82% seen only once; the top ten take over 10%. This clonotype was sampled from a woman aged 60-75 years with active or convalescent COVID-19. Sequencing was done on a sample of peripheral blood. This chain joins TRBV27 and TRBJ1-4; 7 bases agree with TRBD1. CDR3 DNA: TGTGCCAGCAGTTCTGCCGGGACAGACAATGAAAAACTGTTTTTT. It is translated as CASSSAGTDNEKLFF.